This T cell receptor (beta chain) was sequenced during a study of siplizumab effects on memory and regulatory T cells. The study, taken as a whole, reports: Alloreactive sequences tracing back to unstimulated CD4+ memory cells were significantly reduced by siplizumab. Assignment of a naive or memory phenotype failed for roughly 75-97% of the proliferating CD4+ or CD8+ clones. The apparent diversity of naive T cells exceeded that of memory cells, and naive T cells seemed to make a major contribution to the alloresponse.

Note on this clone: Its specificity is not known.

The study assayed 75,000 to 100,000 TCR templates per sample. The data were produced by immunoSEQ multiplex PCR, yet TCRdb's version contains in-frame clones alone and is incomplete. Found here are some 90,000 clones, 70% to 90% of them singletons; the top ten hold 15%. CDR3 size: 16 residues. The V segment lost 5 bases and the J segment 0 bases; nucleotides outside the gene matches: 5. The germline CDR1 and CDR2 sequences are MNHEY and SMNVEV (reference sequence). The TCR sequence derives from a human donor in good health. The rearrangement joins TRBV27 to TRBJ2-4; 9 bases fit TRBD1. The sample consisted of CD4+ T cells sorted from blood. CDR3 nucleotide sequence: TGTGCCAGCAGTGCGGGACAGGGTTCAGCCAAAAACATTCAGTACTTC. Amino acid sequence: CASSAGQGSAKNIQYF.